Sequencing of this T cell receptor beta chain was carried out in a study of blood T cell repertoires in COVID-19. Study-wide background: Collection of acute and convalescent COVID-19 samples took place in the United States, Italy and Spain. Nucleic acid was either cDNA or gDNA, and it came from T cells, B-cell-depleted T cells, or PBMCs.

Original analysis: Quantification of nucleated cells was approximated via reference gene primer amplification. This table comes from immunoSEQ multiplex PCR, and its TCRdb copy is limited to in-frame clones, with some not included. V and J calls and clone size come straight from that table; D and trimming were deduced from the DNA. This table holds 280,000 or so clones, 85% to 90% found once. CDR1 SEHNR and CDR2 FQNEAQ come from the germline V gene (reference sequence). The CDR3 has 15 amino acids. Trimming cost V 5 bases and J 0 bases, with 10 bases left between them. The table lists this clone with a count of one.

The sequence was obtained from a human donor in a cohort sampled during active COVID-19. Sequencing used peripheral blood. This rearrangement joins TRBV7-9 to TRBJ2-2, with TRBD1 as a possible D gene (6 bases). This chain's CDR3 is CASSPGTTNTGELFF. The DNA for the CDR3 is TGTGCCAGCAGCCCCGGGACAACGAACACCGGGGAGCTGTTTTTT.